A single TCR beta chain is shown here with its context. Antigen: not known. Healthy bone marrow donors made up the donors. Germline V gene sequence: CDR1 SGDLS, CDR2 YYNGEE. The J segment lost 1 base and the V segment lost 4 bases, leaving 12 bases of the junction unmatched. CDR3 length: 17 amino acids. This specimen belongs to a study of cytomegalovirus exposure and HLA in healthy donors. Findings and caveats of the study: In a later analysis, across HLA loci, associated TCR counts were highest for DRB1, lowest for HLA-C.

It was with 60 Vbeta and 13 Jbeta primers that the PCR ran. Some clones are missing from TCRdb's copy, which holds only in-frame ones; the method was immunoSEQ multiplex PCR. The data hold about 180,000 clones, with roughly 83% observed a single time. Sample: PBMCs. The V and J genes are TRBV9 and TRBJ2-3, with 7 bases fitting TRBD1. The sequence was collected from a boy aged 2-15 years in good health and CMV-seronegative. CDR3 nucleotides: TGTGCCAGCAGCCCCACTGATCAGGGGGTGGGCACAGATACGCAGTATTTT. It specifies CASSPTDQGVGTDTQYF. The whole variable domain, remainder taken from reference TRBV9 and TRBJ2-3, is DSGVTQTPKHLITATGQRVTLRCSPRSGDLSVYWYQQSLDQGLQFLIQYYNGEERAKGNILERFSAQQFPDLHSELNLSSLELGDSALYFCASSPTDQGVGTDTQYFGPGTRLTVL.